This entry is about one T cell receptor (beta chain). The antigen remains unidentified. These data belong to a study of cytomegalovirus exposure and HLA in healthy donors. PCR primers comprised 60 Vbeta and 13 Jbeta primers. The method was immunoSEQ multiplex PCR; TCRdb's version includes in-frame clones alone and lacks a portion of them. The sample table includes around 140,000 clones. Broader study findings: The study put 150 or so TCR beta chains on its list as cytomegalovirus-associated. Specificity of a few CMV-associated chains for CMV antigens was verified in vitro. As a later analysis revealed, most CMV-associated TCR beta chains appeared HLA-restricted.

The CDR3 has 15 amino acids. V lost 4 bases, J lost 4 bases, and 9 bases stayed unmatched. Per germline, CDR1 SNHLY and CDR2 FYNNEI. The gene calls are TRBV2 and TRBJ2-7, with 8 nucleotides matching TRBD1. The receptor comes from a middle-aged woman in good health and CMV-seronegative. The sequencing input was PBMCs. The CDR3 loop reads CASSGLGQGIYEQYF. The CDR3 DNA follows: TGTGCCAGCAGTGGGCTCGGACAGGGAATTTACGAGCAGTACTTC.